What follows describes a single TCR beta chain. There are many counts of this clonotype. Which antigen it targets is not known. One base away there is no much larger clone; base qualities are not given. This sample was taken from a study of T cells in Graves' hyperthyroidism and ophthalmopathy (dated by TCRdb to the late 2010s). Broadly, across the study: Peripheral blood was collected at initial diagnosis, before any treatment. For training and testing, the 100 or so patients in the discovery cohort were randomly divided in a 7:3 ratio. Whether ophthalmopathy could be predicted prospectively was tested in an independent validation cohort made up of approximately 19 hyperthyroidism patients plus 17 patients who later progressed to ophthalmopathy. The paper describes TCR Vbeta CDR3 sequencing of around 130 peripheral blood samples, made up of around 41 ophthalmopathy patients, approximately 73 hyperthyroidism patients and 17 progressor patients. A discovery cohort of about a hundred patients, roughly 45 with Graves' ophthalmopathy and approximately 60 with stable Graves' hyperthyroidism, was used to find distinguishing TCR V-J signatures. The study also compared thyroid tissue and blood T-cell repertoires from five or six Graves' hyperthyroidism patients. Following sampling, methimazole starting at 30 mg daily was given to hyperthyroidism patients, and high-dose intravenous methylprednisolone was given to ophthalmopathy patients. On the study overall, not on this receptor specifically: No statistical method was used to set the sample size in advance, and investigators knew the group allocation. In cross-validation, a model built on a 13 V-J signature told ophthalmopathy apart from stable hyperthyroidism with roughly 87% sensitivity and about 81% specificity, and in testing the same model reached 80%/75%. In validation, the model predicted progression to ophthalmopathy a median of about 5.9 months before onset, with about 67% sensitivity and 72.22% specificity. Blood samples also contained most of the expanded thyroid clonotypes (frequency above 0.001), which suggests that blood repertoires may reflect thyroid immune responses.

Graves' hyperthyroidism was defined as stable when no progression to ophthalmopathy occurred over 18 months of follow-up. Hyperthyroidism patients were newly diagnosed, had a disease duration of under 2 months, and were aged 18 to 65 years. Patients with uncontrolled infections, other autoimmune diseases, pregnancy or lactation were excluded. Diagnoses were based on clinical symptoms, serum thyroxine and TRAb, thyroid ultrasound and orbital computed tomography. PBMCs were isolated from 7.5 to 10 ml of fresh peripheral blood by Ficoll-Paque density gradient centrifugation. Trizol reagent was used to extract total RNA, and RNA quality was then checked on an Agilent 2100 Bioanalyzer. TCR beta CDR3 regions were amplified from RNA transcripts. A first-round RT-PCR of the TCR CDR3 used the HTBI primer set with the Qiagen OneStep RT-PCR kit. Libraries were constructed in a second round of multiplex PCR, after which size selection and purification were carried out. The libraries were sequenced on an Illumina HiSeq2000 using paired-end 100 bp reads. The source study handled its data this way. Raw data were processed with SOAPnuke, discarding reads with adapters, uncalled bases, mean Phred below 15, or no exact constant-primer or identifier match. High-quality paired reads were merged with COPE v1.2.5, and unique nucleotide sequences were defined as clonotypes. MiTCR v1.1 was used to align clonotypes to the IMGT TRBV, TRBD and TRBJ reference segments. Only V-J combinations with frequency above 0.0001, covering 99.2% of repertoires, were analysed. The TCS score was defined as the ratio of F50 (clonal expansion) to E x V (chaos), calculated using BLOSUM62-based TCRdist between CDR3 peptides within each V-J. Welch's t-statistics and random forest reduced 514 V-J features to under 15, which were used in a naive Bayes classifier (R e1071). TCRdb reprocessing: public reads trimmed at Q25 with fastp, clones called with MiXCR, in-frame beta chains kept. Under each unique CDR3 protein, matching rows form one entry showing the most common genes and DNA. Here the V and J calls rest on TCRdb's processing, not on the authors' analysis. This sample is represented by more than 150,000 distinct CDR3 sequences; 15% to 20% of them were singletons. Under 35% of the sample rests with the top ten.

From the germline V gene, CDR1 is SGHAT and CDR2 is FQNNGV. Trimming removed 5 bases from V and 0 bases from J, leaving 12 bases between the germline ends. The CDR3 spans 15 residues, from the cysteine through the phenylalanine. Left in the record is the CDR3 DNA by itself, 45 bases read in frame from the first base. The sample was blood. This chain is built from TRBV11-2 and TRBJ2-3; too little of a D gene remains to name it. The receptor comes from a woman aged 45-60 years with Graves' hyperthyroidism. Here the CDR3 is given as CASSLPTQSTDTQYF. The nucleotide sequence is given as TGTGCCAGCAGCCTACCGACTCAAAGCACAGATACGCAGTATTTT.